This T cell receptor beta chain was identified during a study of CD8+ T cells in alopecia areata. Broader study findings: In scalp, tofacitinib significantly decreased clonality and expanded CD8+ clones among the top 100.

The treatment: oral pan-JAK inhibitor, 5-10 mg twice daily. V lost 6 bases to trimming and J lost 3 bases, with 14 bases between them. CDR1 SQVTM and CDR2 ANQGSEA come from the germline V gene. The CDR3 runs to 13 residues. Sequencing relied on a cDNA template that was reverse transcribed from extracted RNA. Method: immunoSEQ multiplex PCR; TCRdb's copy keeps in-frame clones and lacks some. Here the sample spans approximately 200,000 clones, around 43% being singletons. As to this clone: Its target is unknown.

The sample was CD4+ T cells sorted from blood, taken around week 36, from a patient treated with tofacitinib. The sequence was collected from a human donor with alopecia areata. The chain has TRBV29-1 and TRBJ2-5; D perhaps matches TRBD2 (5 bases). The CDR3 nucleotides read TGCAGCGTCCGCATGTCAGCGGAAGAGACCCAGTACTTC. Its translation: CSVRMSAEETQYF.